What follows are 4 T cell receptor beta chains derived from one specimen sequenced in a study of cytomegalovirus exposure and HLA in healthy donors (dated by TCRdb to about 2017). The library was generated by the immunoSEQ multiplex PCR assay. A mixture of 60 forward primers for TCR Vbeta segments and 13 reverse primers for TCR Jbeta segments was used in the multiplex PCR. What TCRdb holds here is the immuneACCESS table cut down to in-frame rearrangements. Part of the clones is not present; checked against another copy, under half of the missing clones reflect an unresolved V gene, and the others are unexplained. Present in this sample are roughly 93,000 clones, approximately 80% of which were seen just once. The ten top clones hold approximately 3% of the sample. Sequencing was performed on PBMCs. The receptors originated from a man aged 40-50 years in good health and CMV-seronegative.

This clone was seen once. The gene calls are TRBV6-5 and TRBJ2-7, with a weak D call TRBD1 (6 bases). The CDR3 runs 14 residues. The V gene lost 0 bases and the J gene lost 3 bases, with 9 bases spanning the gap. CDR1 is MNHEY and CDR2 is SVGAGI in the germline V gene. The CDR3 DNA follows: TGTGCCAGCAGTTACTCGAACAGGGACTACGAGCAGTACTTC. Protein: CASSYSNRDYEQYF.

The rearrangement joins TRBV4-1 to TRBJ2-5, with 14 bases that match TRBD2. The CDR3 is 18 amino acids. V lost 3 bases and J lost 0; bases outside the gene matches: 6. The V gene's germline CDR1 is MGHRA and CDR2 YSYEKL. The CDR3 nucleotides read TGCGCCAGCAGCCAGGGGGGGACTAGCGGGGGCCACCAAGAGACCCAGTACTTC. This translates into CASSQGGTSGGHQETQYF.

This sequence joins TRBV6-1 and TRBJ2-5, with a possible D match to TRBD1 (6 bases). The J call is uncertain, as TRBJ2-7 better fits the DNA end. This CDR3 is 15 amino acids long. CDR1 and CDR2 (germline): MNHNS, SASEGT. In DNA form, the CDR3 reads TGTGCCAGCATTAGGACCCAGGGGCTCTCCTACGAGCAGTACTTC. This gives the protein CASIRTQGLSYEQYF.

The chain combines TRBV7-3 with TRBJ1-1; 9 bases are a match to TRBD1. V dropped 4 bases and J dropped 5; count of bases not matched to a gene: 5. CDR1 SGHTA and CDR2 FQGTGA come from the germline V gene. The CDR3 runs 14 residues. In nucleotides, the CDR3 is TGTGCCAGCAGCTGGGGGACAGGGCATACTGAAGCTTTCTTT. Translation gives CASSWGTGHTEAFF.